What follows describes a single T cell receptor (beta chain). Its antigen is currently unknown. The method was immunoSEQ multiplex PCR; TCRdb's version includes in-frame clones alone and lacks a portion of them. The data contain about 140,000 clones, approximately 80% of them singletons. These data come from a study of cytotoxic CD8 clonotypes in ibrutinib-treated CLL. General study findings and limits: The clonality rise at ibrutinib response reflected private clonotype expansion.

Germline lookup yields CDR1 SEHNR and CDR2 FQNEAQ (reference sequence). V shed 5 bases and J 5 bases; nucleotides not matched to a gene: 11. CDR3 size: 15 residues. The sample was PBMCs, taken after 36 months of ibrutinib treatment. The chain carries TRBV7-9 and TRBJ2-5, with 7 nucleotides matching TRBD2. The sequence came from a human donor with chronic lymphocytic leukemia. CDR3 amino acids: CASSLRGTERETQYF. The CDR3 DNA is TGTGCCAGCAGCCTGCGGGGGACCGAGCGGGAGACCCAGTACTTC. The whole variable domain, remainder taken from reference TRBV7-9 and TRBJ2-5, is DTGVSQNPRHKITKRGQNVTFRCDPISEHNRLYWYRQTLGQGPEFLTYFQNEAQLEKSRLLSDRFSAERPKGSFSTLEIQRTEQGDSAMYLCASSLRGTERETQYFGPGTRLLVL.